This paragraph reports one T cell receptor (beta chain). Its antigen is not known. Sample time point: week 23, last vaccination. The study gave 300 ug of mutant IDH1 20-mer peptide per vaccine dose, with topical imiquimod. TCRdb's copy holds only in-frame clones and misses some; the assay was immunoSEQ multiplex PCR. The repertoire includes more than 20,000 clones, roughly 82% of them detected once, and about 13% sits in the top ten. The sample is drawn from a study of a mutant IDH1 vaccine in newly diagnosed glioma. Study as a whole: Beginning 4-6 weeks after radiotherapy alone, or with temozolomide cycles, vaccination took place. Patients had received radiotherapy, temozolomide, or both previously, most receiving both.

Germline loops: CDR1 SGHRS, CDR2 YFSETQ. The CDR3 has 15 residues. V gave up 1 base and J gave up 4 bases, with 11 bases separating them. Study findings and constraints: A vaccine-induced immune response developed in roughly 93% of the patients.

Sequencing was performed on PBMCs, taken from a glioma patient whose treatment included an IDH1 peptide vaccine. The receptor was isolated from a man aged 25 to 45 with glioma. The V call is TRBV5-1, the J call TRBJ2-2, with unresolved D. This CDR3 reads CASSLWQPSTGELFF. CDR3 in DNA: TGCGCCAGCAGCTTGTGGCAGCCCAGCACCGGGGAGCTGTTTTTT.